This TCR beta chain is drawn from a study of T cells in localized non-small cell lung cancer. This CDR3 region has 14 residues. Trimming cost V 9 bases and J 5 bases; bases outside gene matches: 9. Germline V gene data show CDR1 as LNHDA and CDR2 as SQIVND (reference sequence). The data were produced by immunoSEQ multiplex PCR, yet TCRdb's version contains in-frame clones alone and is incomplete. The top ten hold nearly 20% of the sample, which has approximately 54,000 clones, approximately 80% seen once. The clonotype comes from a female donor of 60 years or more with stage II squamous cell lung carcinoma. The chain employs TRBV19 and TRBJ1-1, with TRBD1 identical over 10 bases. The starting material was peripheral blood, obtained before any cancer treatment. The CDR3 protein is CASRLDRGRTEAFF. CDR3 in DNA: TGTGCCAGCCGGCTGGACAGGGGGAGGACTGAAGCTTTCTTT. The complete variable domain, with remaining parts taken from reference TRBV19 and TRBJ1-1, reads DGGITQSPKYLFRKEGQNVTLSCEQNLNHDAMYWYRQDPGQGLRLIYYSQIVNDFQKGDIAEGYSVSREKKESFPLTVTSAQKNPTAFYLCASRLDRGRTEAFFGQGTRLTVV.